This T cell receptor (beta chain) derives from a study of blood T cell repertoires in COVID-19. Background on the study: The United States, Italy and Spain provided the acute and convalescent COVID-19 samples.

A single count supports this clone. The V gene's germline CDR1 is SGHTA and CDR2 FQGNSA. V lost 5 bases, J lost 4 bases, and 8 bases lay in between. CDR3 length: 12 residues. The method was immunoSEQ multiplex PCR; TCRdb's version includes in-frame clones alone and lacks a portion of them. The table includes about 71,000 clones, roughly nine tenths detected once. The sequence was collected from a man in his fifties with acute or convalescent COVID-19. V and J are TRBV7-2 and TRBJ1-2; no definite D call. The sample taken for sequencing was peripheral blood. Here the CDR3 DNA reads TGTGCCAGCAGCCCCCAAGCCTATGGCTACACCTTC. Amino acids: CASSPQAYGYTF.